One and the same sample provided the 14 T cell receptor beta chains below, sequenced in a study of CD8 T cells in Susac syndrome. A quantity of about 0.5 to 1 ug RNA underwent reverse transcription using random hexamers. TCRdb reprocessed the immunoSEQ multiplex PCR reads with MiXCR, giving one entry per CDR3 protein. The data contain about 300,000 distinct CDR3 sequences, roughly 85% of them singletons. The sequencing sample was made of CD8+ T cells from PBMCs. The receptors were sampled from a human donor with multiple sclerosis.

The V and J genes are TRBV11-2 and TRBJ1-1; D is unclear. The V end was cut by 0 bases, the J end by 1 base, with 6 bases between. The CDR3 totals 14 residues. Germline V gene data show CDR1 as SGHAT and CDR2 as FQNNGV. This CDR3 is CASSLEVQNTEAFF. CDR3 DNA sequence: TGTGCCAGCAGCTTAGAGGTACAGAACACTGAAGCTTTCTTT. The entire variable domain, with the rest obtained from reference TRBV11-2 and TRBJ1-1, is as follows: EAGVAQSPRYKIIEKRQSVAFWCNPISGHATLYWYQQILGQGPKLLIQFQNNGVVDDSQLPKDRFSAERLKGVDSTLKIQPAKLEDSAVYLCASSLEVQNTEAFFGQGTRLTVV.

The chain links TRBV23-1 to TRBJ2-7; D not certain. TRBV23-1 is identified as an open reading frame with a role that is uncertain. Trimming removed 0 bases at V and 6 bases at J, with 9 bases between. This CDR3 is 13 amino acids long. The DNA of the CDR3 is TGCGCCAGCAGTCAATCCCTTCCCCTCGAGCAGTACTTC. Amino acid sequence: CASSQSLPLEQYF.

This sequence joins TRBV3-1 and TRBJ2-1; D may be TRBD1 (6 bases). Germline-derived CDR1 and CDR2 are LGHDT and YNNKEL (reference sequence). The CDR3 runs 17 residues. The germline V and J ends were trimmed by 4 bases and 10 bases, with 26 bases remaining between them. DNA for the CDR3: TGTGCCAGCAGCCTGAACCCTTCGACAGGAAGTACTGGGGAGCAGTTCTTC. It translates to CASSLNPSTGSTGEQFF.

The chain combines TRBV5-4 with TRBJ2-1; 7 positions match TRBD2. Per germline, CDR1 SGHNT and CDR2 YYREEE (reference sequence). The CDR3 spans 12 residues. Trimming removed 3 bases from V and 7 bases from J; junction bases left unmatched: 1. CDR3 region: CASSWGGNEQFF. CDR3 bases: TGTGCCAGCAGCTGGGGGGGGAATGAGCAGTTCTTC. The variable domain in full, completed from reference TRBV5-4 and TRBJ2-1, reads ETGVTQSPTHLIKTRGQQVTLRCSSQSGHNTVSWYQQALGQGPQFIFQYYREEENGRGNFPPRFSGLQFPNYSSELNVNALELDDSALYLCASSWGGNEQFFGPGTRLTVL.

J is TRBJ2-2 and V is TRBV12-3 or TRBV12-4, with D perhaps given as TRBD1 or TRBD2 (5 bases each). The CDR3 totals 14 residues. V lost 3 bases and J 6 bases, leaving 11 bases between the germline ends. In DNA form, the CDR3 reads TGTGCCAGCAGTTTCCCGACGGGACCCGGGGAGCTGTTTTTT. Translated, it gives CASSFPTGPGELFF.

J is TRBJ2-2 and V is TRBV9, with D perhaps TRBD1 or TRBD2 (5 bases each). Between the trimmed V and J ends, which lost 0 bases and 4 bases, there was a span of 10 bases. The CDR3 consists of 15 residues. CDR1 is SGDLS, CDR2 YYNGEE, per germline. Here the CDR3 DNA reads TGTGCCAGCAGCGTAGGTGATGGGGGCACCGGGGAGCTGTTTTTT. This gives the protein CASSVGDGGTGELFF.

The rearrangement joins TRBV9 to TRBJ2-5; 8 nucleotides align to TRBD1. The CDR3 runs to 14 residues. The junction had 4 bases not matched to a gene; V was cut back by 1 base and J by 5 bases. The V gene's germline CDR1 is SGDLS and CDR2 YYNGEE. The CDR3 sequence: CASSVQGAWETQYF. The CDR3 nucleotides are TGTGCCAGCAGCGTACAGGGGGCGTGGGAGACCCAGTACTTC.

This chain connects TRBV7-9 to TRBJ2-1; TRBD2 might be the D (6 bases). With 6 bases removed from V and 9 bases from J, the gap between germline ends came to 18 bases. CDR1 SEHNR and CDR2 FQNEAQ come from the germline V gene (reference sequence). The CDR3 has 14 residues. CDR3 coding DNA: TGTGCCAGCAGTCAATCAACTAGCCCCTTTGAGCAGTTCTTC. Translation: CASSQSTSPFEQFF.

The chain combines TRBV4-3 with TRBJ2-7; a possible D gene is TRBD1 (6 bases). The CDR3 totals 14 residues. The germline V gene encodes CDR1 LGHNA and CDR2 YSLEER. V gave up 0 bases and J gave up 3 bases, with 9 bases separating them. The DNA of the CDR3 is TGCGCCAGCAGCCAAGATGGGGGCAACTACGAGCAGTACTTC. Translated: CASSQDGGNYEQYF.

CDR3 DNA sequence: TGCAGTGCTAGAGACGACAGGGTAGAGTTGAACACCGGGGAGCTGTTTTTT. Protein sequence: CSARDDRVELNTGELFF. The J gene is TRBJ2-2, the V gene TRBV20-1, with 7 bases matching TRBD1. Per germline, CDR1 DFQATT and CDR2 SNEGSKA (reference sequence). Trimming removed 0 bases from V and 1 base from J; junction bases left unmatched: 8. The CDR3 is 17 amino acids.

The rearrangement links TRBV11-2 to TRBJ2-7, with D maybe TRBD1 (5 bases). Between the trimmed V and J ends, which lost 5 bases and 2 bases, there was a span of 19 bases. The CDR3 covers 16 residues. CDR1 SGHAT and CDR2 FQNNGV come from the germline V gene. CDR3 in amino acids: CASSQKFHSGTYEQYF. The CDR3 nucleotides read TGTGCCAGCAGCCAGAAATTCCATTCAGGGACCTACGAGCAGTACTTC.

This clonotype was observed a handful of times. The J gene is TRBJ2-7, the V gene TRBV4-3; 12 bases are a match to TRBD2. CDR1 and CDR2 from the germline V gene are LGHNA and YSLEER. V shed 3 bases, J shed 3 bases, and the junction held 3 bases outside the gene matches. The CDR3 consists of 15 residues. The CDR3 region has the DNA TGCGCCAGCAGCCAGGGGACTAGCGGGTACTACGAGCAGTACTTC. Its translation: CASSQGTSGYYEQYF.

The chain recombines TRBV30 with TRBJ2-5; D assignment may be TRBD1 or TRBD2 (5 bases each). Germline V gene sequence: CDR1 GTSNPN, CDR2 SVGIG (reference sequence). CDR3 size: 13 residues. V was clipped by 1 base and J by 7 bases, with 13 bases between them. The CDR3 coding sequence is TGTGCCTGGAGTGGGGGGTTCCTGGGGACCCAGTACTTC. Its protein product is CAWSGGFLGTQYF.

The chain links TRBV24-1 to TRBJ2-7; TRBD1 agrees at 9 bases. CDR1 is KGHDR, CDR2 SFDVKD, per germline. CDR3 size: 14 residues. J lost 7 bases, V lost 4 bases, and 7 bases had no gene match. The CDR3 nucleotides read TGTGCCACCAGTGAGCCGGGACAGGGTAATGAGCAGTACTTC. Amino acids: CATSEPGQGNEQYF.